The 23 T cell receptor beta chains listed next were all sequenced from one sample in a study of CD8 T cells in ankylosing spondylitis. MiXCR was run by TCRdb on the 5' RACE reads, yielding one entry per CDR3 protein. The sample holds hundreds of thousands of distinct CDR3 sequences, 20% to 30% seen once. Input material: blood, either unsorted or a sorted T cell fraction (not recorded which). The receptors were sampled from a male donor with ankylosing spondylitis or in good health (not recorded which).

This clonotype has only a few counts. V and J are TRBV6-2 or TRBV6-3 and TRBJ2-1; D may be TRBD1 or TRBD2 (5 bases each). The V gene lost 5 bases and the J gene lost 4 bases, with 12 bases spanning the gap. The CDR3 is 14 amino acids. Germline V gene sequence: CDR1 MNHEY, CDR2 SVGEGT. CDR3 nucleotides: TGTGCCAGCAGTGACCGGGACGGATACAATGAGCAGTTCTTC. Encoded protein: CASSDRDGYNEQFF.

The table lists this clonotype with a few counts. This CDR3 reads CSSAHRNNEQFF. CDR3 nucleotides: TGCAGCTCGGCACACCGAAACAATGAGCAGTTCTTC. The chain links TRBV29-1 to TRBJ2-1; unclear D gene. Germline assignment: CDR1 SQVTM and CDR2 ANQGSEA. The CDR3 has 12 amino acids. Deletions cut 8 bases from V and 5 bases from J, with 13 bases between.

The rearrangement joins TRBV10-3 to TRBJ2-1; D remains ambiguous. The germline gives CDR1 ENHRY, CDR2 SYGVKD. V lost 3 bases, J lost 9 bases, and 9 bases lay in between. The CDR3 totals 12 residues. The CDR3 DNA is TGTGCCATCAGTGAAGATTCCCGTGAGCAGTTCTTC. As protein: CAISEDSREQFF.

Many counts were recorded for this clonotype. This chain uses TRBV9 with TRBJ2-1; tentatively, D is TRBD1 or TRBD2 (6 bases each). Trimming cost V 6 bases and J 2 bases, with 18 bases left between them. The CDR3 sequence is 16 residues long. Germline CDR1 and CDR2: SGDLS and YYNGEE. The CDR3 sequence is CASTPGAGHTYNEQFF. CDR3 nucleotide sequence: TGTGCCAGCACCCCGGGGGCGGGACACACCTACAATGAGCAGTTCTTC. The full variable domain, in which reference TRBV9 and TRBJ2-1 provide the parts outside the CDR3, is DSGVTQTPKHLITATGQRVTLRCSPRSGDLSVYWYQQSLDQGLQFLIQYYNGEERAKGNILERFSAQQFPDLHSELNLSSLELGDSALYFCASTPGAGHTYNEQFFGPGTRLTVL.

This clonotype was seen repeatedly, ten times or more. A read error may produce the germline difference seen at one junction end. The rearrangement joins TRBV7-7 to TRBJ2-7; D is ambiguous. Germline V CDR1 and CDR2: SSHAT, FNYEAQ (reference sequence). The CDR3 totals 15 residues. The chain's CDR3 is CASSLSTAVFYEQYF. CDR3 DNA sequence: TGTGCTAGCAGCTTAAGCACAGCAGTATTCTACGAGCAGTACTTC.

The table lists this clonotype with many counts. V is TRBV5-1 and J is TRBJ1-4; no reliable D call. Germline V gene sequence: CDR1 SGHRS, CDR2 YFSETQ. The germline V and J ends were trimmed by 2 bases and 4 bases, with 15 bases remaining between them. This CDR3 has 16 amino acids. CDR3 nucleotide sequence: TGCGCCAGCAGCTTCAATCGGCCGACTAATAATGAAAAACTGTTTTTT. Translated: CASSFNRPTNNEKLFF.

The table lists this clonotype with many counts. This sequence joins TRBV12-3 or TRBV12-4 and TRBJ1-2; 9 positions agree with TRBD1. The CDR3 has 13 amino acids. The V gene end was trimmed by 5 bases and the J gene end by 3 bases; junction bases not matched to a gene: 1. DNA of the CDR3: TGTGCCAGCAGTAGGACAGGGGACTATGGCTACACCTTC. It is translated as CASSRTGDYGYTF.

This clonotype was counted at least ten times. The V gene is TRBV6-1, the J gene TRBJ2-5, with TRBD1 identical over 7 bases. The germline gives CDR1 MNHNS, CDR2 SASEGT. The CDR3 has 14 residues. The junction had 6 bases not matched to a gene; V was cut back by 6 bases and J by 2 bases. The CDR3 DNA sequence: TGTGCCAGCAGCCCAGGGGGAACACAAGAGACCCAGTACTTC. Translating it yields CASSPGGTQETQYF.

V is TRBV6-4 and J is TRBJ2-6; D remains unclear. This CDR3 comprises 16 residues. CDR1 is MRHNA and CDR2 is SNTAGT in the germline V gene. V was shortened by 0 bases and J by 4 bases, with 10 bases between the two germline ends. The CDR3 nucleotides read TGTGCCAGCAGTGACTCACAGCCCGGGGGGGCCAACGTCCTGACTTTC. Encoded protein: CASSDSQPGGANVLTF.

At least ten counts were recorded for this clonotype. A read error may produce the germline difference seen at one junction end. The chain recombines TRBV20-1 with TRBJ1-1; D gene uncertain. Germline V lookup: CDR1 DFQATT, CDR2 SNEGSKA (reference sequence). The CDR3 consists of 13 residues. CDR3 amino acids: CSATILTNSEAFF. CDR3 sequence (DNA): TGCAGTGCTACTATTCTCACGAACTCTGAAGCTTTCTTT.

V usage is TRBV6-4 and J usage is TRBJ1-3; a possible D gene is TRBD1 (5 bases). The CDR3 is 15 residues long. Germline CDR1 and CDR2: MRHNA and SNTAGT. With 8 bases removed from V and 0 bases from J, the gap between germline ends came to 14 bases. This CDR3 reads CASGWDGGSGNTIYF. CDR3 sequence (DNA): TGTGCCAGCGGATGGGACGGCGGCTCTGGAAACACCATATATTTT.

In this sample, this clonotype turned up a few times. V and J are TRBV20-1 and TRBJ2-5, with 7 bases fitting TRBD2. CDR1 DFQATT and CDR2 SNEGSKA come from the germline V gene (reference sequence). J gave up 2 bases and V 3 bases, and 6 bases lay outside the gene matches. There are 14 residues in the CDR3. The CDR3 region has the DNA TGCAGTGCTAGGGTAGCGGGTCCACAAGAGACCCAGTACTTC. Amino acid sequence: CSARVAGPQETQYF.

At least ten counts were recorded for this clonotype. The rearrangement uses TRBV4-2 and TRBJ2-5, with 12 bases identical to TRBD2. CDR1 LGHNA and CDR2 YNFKEQ come from the germline V gene. The CDR3 spans 17 residues. The V segment lost 4 bases and the J segment 4 bases; nucleotides outside the gene matches: 10. The CDR3 DNA sequence: TGTGCCAGCAGCCCGATGACTAGCGGGAGTGAGGTAGAGACCCAGTACTTC. It codes for CASSPMTSGSEVETQYF.

This clonotype was picked up a small number of times. The chain carries TRBV12-3 or TRBV12-4 and TRBJ2-4, with D hard to call. V was shortened by 3 bases and J by 11 bases, with 8 bases between the two germline ends. The CDR3 loop spans 11 amino acids. CDR3 sequence: CASSFSELQYF. For the CDR3, the DNA is TGTGCCAGCAGTTTTTCGGAACTTCAGTACTTC.

This clonotype was seen at least ten times. J is TRBJ2-3 and V is TRBV5-1; 7 bases fit TRBD2. The CDR3 is made up of 15 amino acids. Germline trimming cut 4 bases from V and 2 bases from J; bases unmatched to any gene: 7. In germline, CDR1 is SGHRS, CDR2 YFSETQ. DNA for the CDR3: TGCGCCAGCAGCCGATTAGCGGGTGACACAGATACGCAGTATTTT. As protein: CASSRLAGDTDTQYF.

This clonotype was detected only a few times. V is TRBV4-1 and J is TRBJ1-5; a possible D gene is TRBD1 (6 bases). There are 15 residues in the CDR3. The V gene's germline CDR1 is MGHRA and CDR2 YSYEKL. The germline V and J ends were trimmed by 0 bases and 5 bases, with 11 bases remaining between them. The CDR3 loop reads CASSQEGGGYQPQHF. The CDR3 DNA follows: TGCGCCAGCAGCCAAGAGGGGGGGGGCTATCAGCCCCAGCATTTT.

The V call is TRBV29-1, the J call TRBJ2-7; TRBD2 aligns across 8 bases. CDR1 is SQVTM, CDR2 ANQGSEA, per germline. J gave up 2 bases and V 4 bases, and 7 bases lay outside the gene matches. The CDR3 consists of 14 residues. The DNA for the CDR3 is TGCAGCGTTGTGGGCGGGAGGCGGACCTACGAGCAGTACTTC. Translating gives CSVVGGRRTYEQYF.

This clonotype has only a few counts. The chain joins TRBV7-3 to TRBJ2-1; D possibly matches TRBD1 or TRBD2 (5 bases each). Germline V gives CDR1 SGHTA, CDR2 FQGTGA. V was trimmed by 3 bases and J by 6 bases, leaving 12 bases between them. The CDR3 is 14 residues long. The CDR3 loop reads CASSFGTPRNEQFF. DNA for the CDR3: TGTGCCAGCAGCTTCGGGACCCCCCGCAATGAGCAGTTCTTC.

The sample holds many counts of this clonotype. The chain combines TRBV2 with TRBJ2-3; 11 bases map to TRBD2. In germline, CDR1 is SNHLY, CDR2 FYNNEI. The CDR3 length is 15 residues. The J segment lost 2 bases and the V segment lost 7 bases, leaving 5 bases of the junction unmatched. CDR3 in amino acids: CASKRLAGSTDTQYF. The CDR3 region has the DNA TGTGCCAGCAAGAGACTAGCGGGATCCACAGATACGCAGTATTTT.

The chain is built from TRBV6-1 and TRBJ2-7; TRBD2 aligns across 8 bases. The better agreement between TRBJ2-1 and the DNA end casts doubt on the J call. Germline CDR1 reads MNHNS; CDR2 reads SASEGT. The CDR3 length is 15 residues. The CDR3 reads CASSKERGRTYEQFF. In DNA form, the CDR3 reads TGTGCCAGCAGTAAGGAGCGGGGGAGAACCTACGAGCAGTTCTTC.

This clonotype has only one observation. J is TRBJ2-4 and V is TRBV19; D is unclear. Germline values: CDR1 LNHDA, CDR2 SQIVND (reference sequence). The CDR3 totals 16 residues. Trimming removed 5 bases from V and 1 base from J, with 15 bases in between. CDR3 protein: CASSETSNRAKNIQYF. The CDR3 DNA reads TGTGCCAGTAGTGAGACCAGCAACCGGGCCAAAAACATTCAGTACTTC.

This clonotype was seen more than once but under ten times. The CDR3 region is CSARRGAATNEKLFF. The CDR3 nucleotides read TGCAGTGCTAGAAGAGGGGCTGCAACTAATGAAAAACTGTTTTTT. The rearrangement joins TRBV20-1 to TRBJ1-4; tentatively, D is TRBD1 (5 bases). Trimming left V 2 bases short and J 0 bases short, with 10 bases between. Per germline, CDR1 DFQATT and CDR2 SNEGSKA (reference sequence). This CDR3 contains 15 residues.

The V gene is TRBV5-1, the J gene TRBJ1-4; no firm D call. V was clipped by 0 bases and J by 3 bases, with 6 bases between them. CDR3 length equals 14 residues. Germline V gene data show CDR1 as SGHRS and CDR2 as YFSETQ. DNA of the CDR3: TGCGCCAGCAGCTTGGGGACCCCTAATGAAAAACTGTTTTTT. Protein product: CASSLGTPNEKLFF. The variable domain in full, with the rest retrieved from reference TRBV5-1 and TRBJ1-4, is KAGVTQTPRYLIKTRGQQVTLSCSPISGHRSVSWYQQTPGQGLQFLFEYFSETQRNKGNFPGRFSGRQFSNSRSEMNVSTLELGDSALYLCASSLGTPNEKLFFGSGTQLSVL.